This TCR beta chain comes out of a study of prognosis after radiotherapy for stage I lung cancer. The overall study: Median age was about 78 years (about 50 to 90) among around 13 men and 6 or 7 women. Findings and limits, study-wide: After stereotactic body radiation therapy, unique TCR clone counts dropped from a median of roughly 9,900 to 7,200.

CDR3 of TCR beta was amplified from genomic DNA via a two-round multiplex PCR. For every TRBV and TRBJ gene, a specific primer was used in first-round PCR. TCRdb reanalysed the multiplex PCR reads using MiXCR and keeps one entry per CDR3 protein. The sample contains some 36,000 distinct CDR3 sequences, around a quarter of which appear only once. Comments on this clonotype: Antigen: not known.

The CDR3 is 13 residues long. With 2 bases clipped from V and 6 bases from J, the junction kept 5 bases outside the gene matches. Germline V CDR1 and CDR2: SQVTM, ANQGSEA. The chain couples TRBV29-1 to TRBJ1-2; 8 bases match TRBD1. The receptor was derived from a donor aged 50 or older with non-small cell lung cancer. The specimen comprised PBMCs, sampled before or after stereotactic body radiation therapy (not recorded which). CDR3 in DNA: TGCAGCGTTGAATTAGAACAGGGGGATGGCTACACCTTC. Translation gives CSVELEQGDGYTF.